This section outlines one T cell receptor (beta chain) sequence together with its context. Random hexamers were used to reverse transcribe about 0.5 to 1 ug of RNA. Amplification of TCR beta CDR3 across 54 Vbeta and 13 Jbeta was performed with immunoSEQ multiplex PCR. MiXCR, run by TCRdb on the immunoSEQ multiplex PCR reads, gives a single entry per CDR3 protein. In the table there are tens of thousands of distinct CDR3 sequences, 94% of which are singletons. The sample belongs to a study of CD8 T cells in Susac syndrome. V was pared by 4 bases and J by 5 bases, with 12 bases of the junction left unmatched. Looked up from germline, CDR1 is SEHNR and CDR2 is FQNEAQ (reference sequence). The CDR3 has 16 amino acids.

The specimen was CD8+ T cells from PBMCs. The source of this sequence is a human donor with Susac syndrome. The chain combines TRBV7-9 with TRBJ2-7; 9 nucleotides align to TRBD1. The CDR3 spells CASSSHRDRDEDEQYF. CDR3 in DNA: TGTGCCAGCAGCTCCCACCGGGACAGGGACGAGGACGAGCAGTACTTC.